This T cell receptor beta chain originates from a study of blood T cell repertoires in COVID-19. Study information: The United States, Italy and Spain supplied acute and convalescent COVID-19 samples. Nucleic acid was either cDNA or gDNA, and it came from T cells, B-cell-depleted T cells, or PBMCs.

Authors' processing steps: The authors estimated nucleated cell counts from reference gene primer amplification. Sequenced by immunoSEQ multiplex PCR; TCRdb stores in-frame clones only, minus some. V, J and clone size were drawn from that table, and D and trimming were deduced from the DNA. Of over 75,000 clones in the sample, 85% to 95% are singletons; the top ten hold around 1.6%. The V and J ends lost 1 base and 9 bases, in that order; junction bases with no gene match: 11. This CDR3 contains 15 residues. Per the germline V gene, CDR1 is LGHDT and CDR2 is YNNKEL (reference sequence). The rearrangement joins TRBV3-1 (or the pseudogene TRBV3-2) to TRBJ1-1; 7 positions agree with TRBD1. The sample consisted of peripheral blood. The origin of this receptor is a man between 60 and 75 years old with acute or convalescent COVID-19. The CDR3 nucleotides are TGTGCCAGCAGCCAAGGACCAGGGGGAGGACCCCAAGCTTTCTTT. It translates to CASSQGPGGGPQAFF.